These 26 T cell receptor beta chains were sequenced from one sample in a study of identical twins. A single record per CDR3 protein comes from TCRdb applying MiXCR to the 5' RACE reads. Among about 450,000 distinct CDR3 sequences listed, 15% to 20% were seen once. Sequencing was done on a sample of naive T cells sorted from blood. Receptors originate from a middle-aged man in good health.

The chain links TRBV11-2 to TRBJ1-1; D is uncertain. Germline V lookup: CDR1 SGHAT, CDR2 FQNNGV. The CDR3 has 14 residues. V lost 0 bases and J lost 2, with 7 bases in between. The CDR3 sequence: CASSLEWGNTEAFF. CDR3 coding DNA: TGTGCCAGCAGCTTAGAGTGGGGAAACACTGAAGCTTTCTTT.

This clonotype appeared a few times. The genes are TRBV11-2 and TRBJ2-3, with 8 bases identical to TRBD2. This CDR3 has 18 residues. Looked up from germline, CDR1 is SGHAT and CDR2 is FQNNGV. V was pared by 0 bases and J by 4 bases, with 12 bases of the junction left unmatched. The CDR3: CASSLDLVRGGNPDTQYF. As DNA, the CDR3 is TGTGCCAGCAGCTTAGATCTGGTCCGGGGGGGCAACCCAGATACGCAGTATTTT.

The J gene is TRBJ2-6, the V gene TRBV6-5, with D maybe TRBD1 (5 bases). V was pared by 4 bases and J by 0 bases, with 10 bases between. The CDR3 totals 16 residues. Germline lookup yields CDR1 MNHEY and CDR2 SVGAGI. The CDR3 loop reads CASSSRTSSGANVLTF. The CDR3 coding sequence is TGTGCCAGCAGTTCCCGGACAAGCTCTGGGGCCAACGTCCTGACTTTC.

This clonotype showed up many times. The chain uses TRBV20-1 and TRBJ2-2; D might be TRBD2 (6 bases). V dropped 3 bases and J dropped 5 bases, with 13 bases sitting between them. The CDR3 length is 14 residues. CDR1 DFQATT and CDR2 SNEGSKA come from the germline V gene (reference sequence). CDR3 nucleotide sequence: TGCAGTGCTAGTGGCGGGACGCTAACCGGGGAGCTGTTTTTT. It yields the protein CSASGGTLTGELFF.

This clonotype was detected ten times or more. The chain recombines TRBV29-1 with TRBJ2-2; D is possibly TRBD2 (6 bases). The germline V gene has CDR1 SQVTM and CDR2 ANQGSEA. The CDR3 has 13 amino acids. V dropped 7 bases and J dropped 7 bases, with 16 bases sitting between them. The CDR3: CSAENGRFGELFF. The CDR3 DNA sequence: TGCAGCGCCGAAAACGGGAGATTCGGGGAGCTGTTTTTT.

This clonotype has only a few counts. V usage is TRBV29-1 and J usage is TRBJ1-4; tentatively, D is TRBD1 (5 bases). Trimming pared 4 bases from V and 3 bases from J, leaving 18 bases between. The length of the CDR3 is 16 residues. Germline CDR1 reads SQVTM; CDR2 reads ANQGSEA. DNA for the CDR3: TGCAGCGTTGGGGAGCTGAAAGGGGCGGCTAATGAAAAACTGTTTTTT. Residues: CSVGELKGAANEKLFF.

This chain uses TRBV6-5 with TRBJ2-5, with D perhaps given as TRBD1 or TRBD2 (5 bases each). The V gene's germline CDR1 is MNHEY and CDR2 SVGAGI. Deletions cut 2 bases from V and 0 bases from J, with 10 bases between. CDR3 length: 15 amino acids. CDR3 in amino acids: CASSYVGEYQETQYF. Here the CDR3 DNA reads TGTGCCAGCAGTTACGTGGGGGAGTACCAAGAGACCCAGTACTTC.

In its sample, this clonotype was seen many times. The gene calls are TRBV6-5 and TRBJ2-5; 8 nucleotides agree with TRBD2. Trimming removed 9 bases from V and 2 bases from J; junction bases left unmatched: 11. Germline values: CDR1 MNHEY, CDR2 SVGAGI. This CDR3 has 15 residues. The CDR3 nucleotides are TGTGCCAGTAGATACGGGGGGGGAGGTCAAGAGACCCAGTACTTC. As protein: CASRYGGGGQETQYF.

There are many counts of this clonotype. The genes are TRBV10-3 and TRBJ2-3; 14 bases line up with TRBD2. Per germline, CDR1 ENHRY and CDR2 SYGVKD. The trim removed 6 bases at V and 0 bases at J, leaving 8 bases unmatched. This CDR3 region has 18 residues. The CDR3 bases are TGTGCCATCAGGGTGGGACTAGCGGGGGCCGAAAGCACAGATACGCAGTATTTT. Its protein is CAIRVGLAGAESTDTQYF.

This clonotype was seen only a few times. DNA of the CDR3: TGCGCCAGCAGCTACGGGACAGGGGGGGACAATGAGCAGTTCTTC. It specifies CASSYGTGGDNEQFF. V gene TRBV4-3 combines with J gene TRBJ2-1; 11 nucleotides agree with TRBD1. Germline assignment: CDR1 LGHNA and CDR2 YSLEER. This CDR3 contains 15 residues. V lost 5 bases to trimming and J lost 5 bases; unmatched junction nucleotides: 5.

The chain recombines TRBV5-1 with TRBJ1-1; TRBD1 agrees at 10 bases. V was clipped by 4 bases and J by 1 base; unmatched bases: 4. Germline loops: CDR1 SGHRS, CDR2 YFSETQ. This CDR3 is built from 15 residues. CDR3 in DNA: TGCGCCAGCAGCGGGTGGGACAGGGGGAACACTGAAGCTTTCTTT. It translates to CASSGWDRGNTEAFF.

Ten or more counts support this clonotype. The chain joins TRBV2 to TRBJ2-5; 7 bases line up with TRBD1. Germline V CDR1 and CDR2: SNHLY, FYNNEI. This CDR3 is built from 13 residues. The V gene end was trimmed by 4 bases and the J gene end by 4 bases; junction bases not matched to a gene: 3. CDR3 amino acids: CASSGQGGETQYF. The CDR3 nucleotides are TGTGCCAGCAGTGGACAGGGTGGAGAGACCCAGTACTTC.

This clonotype was counted at least ten times. The chain joins TRBV5-5 to TRBJ2-1; 8 bases map to TRBD1. The trim removed 4 bases at V and 3 bases at J, leaving 6 bases unmatched. Germline V CDR1 and CDR2: SGHKS, YYEKEE (reference sequence). This CDR3 has 15 amino acids. The CDR3 coding sequence is TGTGCCAGCAGCAAAGGACAGGGAGACTACAATGAGCAGTTCTTC. Residues: CASSKGQGDYNEQFF.

This clonotype occurred many times. V gene TRBV4-1 combines with J gene TRBJ2-4; 15 positions agree with TRBD2. With 4 bases clipped from V and 0 bases from J, the junction kept 4 bases outside the gene matches. Germline loops: CDR1 MGHRA, CDR2 YSYEKL. This CDR3 contains 18 residues. The CDR3 sequence: CASSPGLAGGQAKNIQYF. CDR3 bases: TGCGCCAGCAGCCCAGGACTAGCGGGGGGGCAAGCCAAAAACATTCAGTACTTC.

This clonotype was seen repeatedly, ten times or more. The chain carries TRBV5-1 and TRBJ2-3; TRBD1 or TRBD2 may be the D gene (5 bases each). Trimming took 4 bases from V and 0 from J, leaving 12 bases between them. The CDR3 runs to 15 residues. The germline V gene has CDR1 SGHRS and CDR2 YFSETQ. CDR3 coding DNA: TGCGCCAGCAGCCCCGGGACGCCTAGCACAGATACGCAGTATTTT. Amino acids: CASSPGTPSTDTQYF.

The chain recombines TRBV25-1 with TRBJ2-1; maybe TRBD1 (6 bases). This CDR3 contains 13 residues. CDR1 and CDR2 (germline): MGHDK, SYGVNS. V lost 4 bases, J lost 8 bases, and 12 bases lay in between. The CDR3 spells CASSAGVFDEQFF. DNA for the CDR3: TGTGCCAGCAGTGCAGGGGTATTCGATGAGCAGTTCTTC.

The V call is TRBV6-5, the J call TRBJ2-7, with TRBD2 identical over 13 bases. V gave up 2 bases and J gave up 3 bases; unmatched junction bases: 7. In germline, CDR1 is MNHEY, CDR2 SVGAGI. CDR3 length: 17 residues. The CDR3, as DNA: TGTGCCAGCAGTTACGCTGAAGGGACTAGCGGGAACTACGAGCAGTACTTC. This gives the protein CASSYAEGTSGNYEQYF.

This chain uses TRBV20-1 with TRBJ2-1, with D tentatively TRBD2 (5 bases). Germline assignment: CDR1 DFQATT and CDR2 SNEGSKA (reference sequence). The CDR3 sequence is 13 residues long. The V end was cut by 1 base, the J end by 4 bases, with 8 bases between. CDR3 nucleotide sequence: TGCAGTGCTAGAGGGAGGACTTACAATGAGCAGTTCTTC. Its translation is CSARGRTYNEQFF.

Ten or more counts support this clonotype. The rearrangement joins TRBV18 to TRBJ2-7, with 11 bases fitting TRBD2. After removal of 0 bases from V and 2 bases from J, the junction contained 9 bases not matched to a gene. This CDR3 spans 18 amino acids. Germline V gene lookup returns CDR1 KGHSH and CDR2 LQKENI. The DNA for the CDR3 is TGTGCCAGCTCACCACCGAAGCTACTAGCGGGGGCCACCTACGAGCAGTACTTC. As protein: CASSPPKLLAGATYEQYF.

The chain carries TRBV10-3 and TRBJ2-1; TRBD2 matches at 10 bases. This CDR3 region has 15 residues. Germline V gene data show CDR1 as ENHRY and CDR2 as SYGVKD. J gave up 6 bases and V 5 bases, and 7 bases lay outside the gene matches. CDR3 nucleotides: TGTGCCATCAGTTCGCTAGCGGGGGTGGGCAATGAGCAGTTCTTC. Its protein product is CAISSLAGVGNEQFF.

In its sample, this clonotype was seen many times. The J gene is TRBJ1-3, the V gene TRBV6-5, with no clear D. The V end was cut by 4 bases, the J end by 0 bases, with 10 bases between. There are 15 residues in the CDR3. The V gene's germline CDR1 is MNHEY and CDR2 SVGAGI. DNA of the CDR3: TGTGCCAGCAGTTCAAGACGGATCTCTGGAAACACCATATATTTT. It specifies CASSSRRISGNTIYF.

The J gene is TRBJ1-1, the V gene TRBV12-3 or TRBV12-4, with TRBD1 matching 8 bases. The CDR3 has 14 residues. The junction had 2 bases not matched to a gene; V was cut back by 5 bases and J by 0 bases. In DNA form, the CDR3 reads TGTGCCAGCAGTCTGACAGGGGTGAACACTGAAGCTTTCTTT. Protein: CASSLTGVNTEAFF.

This clonotype turned up a few times. As DNA, the CDR3 is TGTGCCAGCAGTTCCGGGGGGGCCGAGATCAATGAGCAGTTCTTC. This sequence encodes CASSSGGAEINEQFF. The genes are TRBV27 and TRBJ2-1; 8 bases align to TRBD2. The germline gives CDR1 MNHEY, CDR2 SMNVEV (reference sequence). The length of the CDR3 is 15 residues. With 4 bases clipped from V and 6 bases from J, the junction kept 8 bases outside the gene matches.

The J gene is TRBJ2-1, the V gene TRBV7-8, with D uncertain. Germline V gives CDR1 SGHVS, CDR2 FQNEAQ. CDR3 length: 15 amino acids. V was clipped by 8 bases and J by 8 bases, with 22 bases between them. The DNA for the CDR3 is TGTGCCAGCCGCAGCCGACCCTGGAGTGTGGATGAGCAGTTCTTC. Translated, it gives CASRSRPWSVDEQFF.

The chain links TRBV20-1 to TRBJ2-2, with D tentatively TRBD1 (6 bases). CDR3 length equals 15 residues. Trimming removed 0 bases from V and 7 bases from J, with 15 bases in between. Per germline, CDR1 DFQATT and CDR2 SNEGSKA (reference sequence). The CDR3 loop is CSARDEGDHHGELFF. CDR3 DNA: TGCAGTGCTAGAGATGAGGGGGACCATCACGGGGAGCTGTTTTTT.

The sample holds a few counts of this clonotype. V and J are TRBV6-1 and TRBJ2-2, with D uncertain. Trimming stripped 6 bases from V and 2 bases from J, with 13 bases between. CDR1 is MNHNS and CDR2 is SASEGT in the germline V gene. The CDR3 loop spans 15 amino acids. CDR3 loop: CASRTPRPNTGELFF. The DNA for the CDR3 is TGTGCCAGCAGAACCCCCCGACCCAACACCGGGGAGCTGTTTTTT.